One T cell receptor (beta chain) is described in this entry. Antigen unknown. The data belong to a study of OX40 agonist ivuxolimab in advanced cancers. Study-level background: Patients received ivuxolimab, an intravenous treatment, every 2 weeks at 0.01 to 10 mg/kg. The eligibility criteria allowed prior anti-PD-1, anti-PD-L1 or anti-CTLA-4 therapy, and 30% to 40% had some. Whole-study findings and limits: Among the lowest levels of clonal expansion were found in partial responders at 0.1-3.0 mg/kg.

Looked up from germline, CDR1 is MNHNS and CDR2 is SASEGT. V was shortened by 7 bases and J by 2 bases, with 15 bases between the two germline ends. The CDR3 extends over 15 amino acids. Generated by immunoSEQ multiplex PCR, the TCRdb table keeps only in-frame clones and is missing some. The table has 80,000 or so clones, more than 80% seen once. The receptor's source is an adult with an advanced solid tumor such as melanoma, head and neck, liver or kidney cancer. The chain combines TRBV6-1 with TRBJ1-5; D may be TRBD1 (5 bases). Sample: CD4+ or CD8+ T cells sorted from blood, taken in a trial of the OX40 agonist ivuxolimab. CDR3 in amino acids: CASIRWGGGNQPQHF. CDR3 sequence (DNA): TGTGCCAGCATCCGATGGGGCGGCGGCAATCAGCCCCAGCATTTT.